This is a list of T cell receptor beta chains from one sample in a study of cytomegalovirus exposure and HLA in healthy donors. Sequenced by immunoSEQ multiplex PCR; TCRdb stores in-frame clones only, minus some. The table has roughly 140,000 clones, around 74% seen once. The sample comprised PBMCs. The receptors originated from a man between 18 and 35 years old in good health and CMV-seronegative. Each CDR3 is given with its conserved first and last residue. Each record gives: D gene, CDR3 length, V gene, clone size, J gene, CDR3 protein, CDR3 DNA. The D gene is left open where the match is weak. Clone size appears in some rows only: once, few, many, or a class for an expanded clone.

D gene: TRBD1
CDR3 length: 15
V gene: TRBV28
clone size: .
J gene: TRBJ2-1
CDR3 protein: CASSSPGQGHNEQFF
CDR3 DNA: TGTGCCAGCAGTTCCCCGGGACAGGGACACAATGAGCAGTTCTTC

D gene: TRBD1
CDR3 length: 15
V gene: TRBV29-1
clone size: .
J gene: TRBJ2-3
CDR3 protein: CSVGGDRGFTDTQYF
CDR3 DNA: TGCAGCGTGGGGGGAGACAGGGGGTTTACAGATACGCAGTATTTT

D gene: .
CDR3 length: 17
V gene: TRBV21-1
clone size: once
J gene: TRBJ2-5
CDR3 protein: CASSKKDWQGAGETQYF
CDR3 DNA: TGTGCCAGCAGCAAGAAAGATTGGCAGGGGGCCGGAGAGACCCAGTACTTC

D gene: TRBD1
CDR3 length: 14
V gene: TRBV25-1
clone size: .
J gene: TRBJ1-1
CDR3 protein: CASSGTGADTEAFF
CDR3 DNA: TGTGCCAGCAGTGGGACAGGCGCGGACACTGAAGCTTTCTTT

D gene: .
CDR3 length: 15
V gene: TRBV28
clone size: .
J gene: TRBJ2-2
CDR3 protein: CASSPGLHNTGELFF
CDR3 DNA: TGTGCCAGCAGTCCGGGACTTCATAACACCGGGGAGCTGTTTTTT

D gene: TRBD1
CDR3 length: 13
V gene: TRBV19
clone size: .
J gene: TRBJ2-7
CDR3 protein: CASGNRGPYEQYF
CDR3 DNA: TGTGCCAGTGGTAACAGGGGCCCCTACGAGCAGTACTTC

D gene: TRBD2
CDR3 length: 16
V gene: TRBV4-3
clone size: .
J gene: TRBJ2-7
CDR3 protein: CASSQALAGPSYEQYF
CDR3 DNA: TGCGCCAGCAGCCAGGCCCTAGCGGGCCCATCCTACGAGCAGTACTTC

D gene: .
CDR3 length: 16
V gene: TRBV15
clone size: .
J gene: TRBJ1-1
CDR3 protein: CATSDRASGARPEAFF
CDR3 DNA: TGTGCCACCAGCGACCGGGCCTCTGGGGCGCGTCCTGAAGCTTTCTTT

D gene: TRBD2
CDR3 length: 16
V gene: TRBV7-8
clone size: .
J gene: TRBJ2-7
CDR3 protein: CASSLGGLAGAAEQYF
CDR3 DNA: TGTGCCAGCAGCTTAGGGGGACTAGCGGGAGCGGCCGAGCAGTACTTC

D gene: .
CDR3 length: 15
V gene: TRBV13
clone size: .
J gene: TRBJ2-2
CDR3 protein: CASSSPGTLGGELFF
CDR3 DNA: TGTGCCAGCAGCTCCCCAGGGACACTCGGGGGGGAGCTGTTTTTT

D gene: .
CDR3 length: 15
V gene: TRBV5-1
clone size: .
J gene: TRBJ2-3
CDR3 protein: CASSGAAVRTDTQYF
CDR3 DNA: TGCGCCAGCAGCGGGGCGGCGGTCCGCACAGATACGCAGTATTTT

D gene: .
CDR3 length: 12
V gene: TRBV30
clone size: .
J gene: TRBJ1-2
CDR3 protein: CAWRVLNYGYTF
CDR3 DNA: TGTGCCTGGCGTGTACTTAACTATGGCTACACCTTC

D gene: .
CDR3 length: 14
V gene: TRBV7-2
clone size: .
J gene: TRBJ1-1
CDR3 protein: CASSWASGNTEAFF
CDR3 DNA: TGTGCCAGCAGCTGGGCCTCCGGGAACACTGAAGCTTTCTTT

D gene: .
CDR3 length: 15
V gene: TRBV5-1
clone size: .
J gene: TRBJ2-7
CDR3 protein: CASSFDPQGRGEQYF
CDR3 DNA: TGCGCCAGCAGCTTTGATCCACAGGGTAGGGGCGAGCAGTACTTC

D gene: TRBD2
CDR3 length: 16
V gene: TRBV7-9
clone size: .
J gene: TRBJ2-7
CDR3 protein: CASSPRTSGSYYEQYF
CDR3 DNA: TGTGCCAGCAGCCCACGGACTAGCGGGAGTTACTACGAGCAGTACTTC

D gene: .
CDR3 length: 12
V gene: TRBV10-3
clone size: .
J gene: TRBJ1-1
CDR3 protein: CAIRGQATQAFF
CDR3 DNA: TGTGCCATCAGGGGACAAGCCACTCAAGCTTTCTTT

D gene: .
CDR3 length: 13
V gene: TRBV7-7
clone size: .
J gene: TRBJ1-3
CDR3 protein: CASSPHRGNTIYF
CDR3 DNA: TGTGCCAGCAGCCCCCACAGGGGAAACACCATATATTTT

D gene: TRBD2
CDR3 length: 13
V gene: TRBV4-3
clone size: .
J gene: TRBJ2-7
CDR3 protein: CASRSLGGGEQYF
CDR3 DNA: TGCGCCAGCAGGTCCCTCGGGGGGGGCGAGCAGTACTTC

D gene: .
CDR3 length: 16
V gene: TRBV6-7
clone size: few
J gene: TRBJ2-1
CDR3 protein: CASSYSRSKRYNEQFF
CDR3 DNA: TGTGCCAGCAGTTACTCGAGGTCCAAGCGGTACAATGAGCAGTTCTTC

D gene: TRBD2
CDR3 length: 12
V gene: TRBV5-1
clone size: .
J gene: TRBJ2-1
CDR3 protein: CASSLGGNEQFF
CDR3 DNA: TGCGCCAGCTCTCTGGGGGGGAATGAGCAGTTCTTC

D gene: TRBD1
CDR3 length: 15
V gene: TRBV4-1
clone size: .
J gene: TRBJ2-2
CDR3 protein: CASSQGQGLTGELFF
CDR3 DNA: TGCGCCAGCAGCCAAGGACAGGGGCTAACCGGGGAGCTGTTTTTT

D gene: TRBD1
CDR3 length: 16
V gene: TRBV13
clone size: few
J gene: TRBJ2-2
CDR3 protein: CASSPGTGEATGELFF
CDR3 DNA: TGTGCCAGCAGCCCGGGGACAGGGGAGGCCACCGGGGAGCTGTTTTTT

D gene: .
CDR3 length: 17
V gene: TRBV21-1
clone size: .
J gene: TRBJ2-1
CDR3 protein: CASSKRKGRGGTNEQFF
CDR3 DNA: TGTGCCAGCAGCAAAAGGAAGGGGCGAGGCGGGACTAATGAGCAGTTCTTC

D gene: TRBD2
CDR3 length: 14
V gene: TRBV10-3
clone size: once
J gene: TRBJ2-1
CDR3 protein: CATGLAGDYNEQFF
CDR3 DNA: TGTGCCACCGGACTAGCGGGAGACTACAATGAGCAGTTCTTC

D gene: TRBD1
CDR3 length: 13
V gene: TRBV18
clone size: .
J gene: TRBJ2-5
CDR3 protein: CASSTGGQETQYF
CDR3 DNA: TGTGCCAGCTCGACAGGGGGACAAGAGACCCAGTACTTC

D gene: .
CDR3 length: 13
V gene: TRBV19
clone size: .
J gene: TRBJ2-7
CDR3 protein: CASSTGNTYEQYF
CDR3 DNA: TGTGCCAGTAGTACGGGAAACACCTACGAGCAGTACTTC

D gene: TRBD2
CDR3 length: 17
V gene: TRBV9
clone size: .
J gene: TRBJ2-1
CDR3 protein: CASSVLQEGGPGNEQFF
CDR3 DNA: TGTGCCAGCAGCGTTCTGCAGGAGGGAGGGCCGGGAAATGAGCAGTTCTTC

D gene: TRBD2
CDR3 length: 14
V gene: TRBV18
clone size: .
J gene: TRBJ2-7
CDR3 protein: CASSPGLGVPEQYF
CDR3 DNA: TGTGCCAGCTCACCGGGACTAGGTGTTCCCGAGCAGTACTTC

D gene: .
CDR3 length: 11
V gene: TRBV30
clone size: .
J gene: TRBJ2-7
CDR3 protein: CAWSPGSEQYF
CDR3 DNA: TGTGCCTGGAGTCCGGGGAGCGAGCAGTACTTC